These 22 T cell receptor beta chains were all obtained from the same sample, sequenced in a study of blood T cell repertoires in COVID-19. Assay used: immunoSEQ multiplex PCR; TCRdb lists only in-frame clones, some missing. The data show fewer than 350,000 clones, approximately 85% seen once. What was sequenced was peripheral blood. Receptors were obtained from a man between 18 and 35 years old with active or convalescent COVID-19.

CDR3 residues: CASSPRTGGTSYEQYF. The CDR3 bases are TGTGCCAGCTCACCAAGGACGGGAGGGACCTCCTACGAGCAGTACTTC. The rearrangement links TRBV18 to TRBJ2-7; 8 nucleotides align to TRBD2. CDR1 and CDR2 (germline): KGHSH, LQKENI. The V segment lost 2 bases and the J segment 0 bases; nucleotides outside the gene matches: 6. The CDR3 extends over 16 amino acids.

This rearrangement joins TRBV5-1 to TRBJ1-4; the D is unclear. The CDR3 sequence is 14 residues long. V lost 0 bases to trimming and J lost 3 bases, with 6 bases between them. CDR1 and CDR2 from the germline V gene are SGHRS and YFSETQ. As DNA, the CDR3 is TGCGCCAGCAGCTTGGGGACTGCTAATGAAAAACTGTTTTTT. Residues: CASSLGTANEKLFF.

Here the CDR3 reads CASSQDSGNLYGYTF. Here the CDR3 DNA reads TGTGCCAGCAGCCAAGATTCGGGGAACCTCTATGGCTACACCTTC. The rearrangement joins TRBV3-1 (or the pseudogene TRBV3-2) to TRBJ1-2; D is unresolved. Trimming left V 0 bases short and J 4 bases short, with 12 bases between. This CDR3 spans 15 amino acids. Germline-derived CDR1 and CDR2 are LGHDT and YNNKEL (reference sequence).

The chain recombines TRBV5-4 with TRBJ2-5, with 8 nucleotides matching TRBD2. Germline CDR1 SGHNT, CDR2 YYREEE (reference sequence). The CDR3 has 15 residues. The V and J ends lost 4 bases and 5 bases, in that order; junction bases with no gene match: 10. The CDR3 nucleotides are TGTGCCAGCAGCATCACCGGGGGGGCGTGGGAGACCCAGTACTTC. Protein sequence: CASSITGGAWETQYF.

This chain links TRBV25-1 with TRBJ1-6; unclear D gene. The CDR3 is made up of 14 amino acids. The germline CDR1 and CDR2 sequences are MGHDK and SYGVNS. V was shortened by 4 bases and J by 7 bases, with 11 bases between the two germline ends. The CDR3 here is CASSVTSGNSPLHF. The CDR3 coding sequence is TGTGCCAGCAGTGTGACAAGTGGGAATTCACCCCTCCACTTT.

This chain joins TRBV11-2 and TRBJ1-2; a possible D gene is TRBD1 (6 bases). Germline lookup yields CDR1 SGHAT and CDR2 FQNNGV. This CDR3 is built from 17 residues. The V end was cut by 1 base, the J end by 3 bases, with 18 bases between. The CDR3 bases are TGTGCCAGCAGCTTAGCTTGGAGTCCAGGGGATCACTATGGCTACACCTTC. Translating it yields CASSLAWSPGDHYGYTF. The full variable domain, its missing parts supplied by reference TRBV11-2 and TRBJ1-2, is EAGVAQSPRYKIIEKRQSVAFWCNPISGHATLYWYQQILGQGPKLLIQFQNNGVVDDSQLPKDRFSAERLKGVDSTLKIQPAKLEDSAVYLCASSLAWSPGDHYGYTFGSGTRLTVV.

The V gene is TRBV11-2, the J gene TRBJ1-6, with D possibly TRBD1 on 6 matching bases. The CDR3 runs 13 residues. The V gene's germline CDR1 is SGHAT and CDR2 FQNNGV. V lost 3 bases and J lost 6, with 6 bases in between. This CDR3 reads CASSLDSNSPLHF. The CDR3 coding sequence is TGTGCCAGCAGCTTGGACAGTAATTCACCCCTCCACTTT.

The chain recombines TRBV7-2 with TRBJ2-1, with D possibly matching TRBD2 (6 bases). The germline gives CDR1 SGHTA, CDR2 FQGNSA. The CDR3 is 15 residues long. Trimming stripped 5 bases from V and 4 bases from J, with 15 bases between. CDR3 sequence: CASSPFGTSYNEQFF. DNA of the CDR3: TGTGCCAGCAGCCCGTTCGGGACTTCTTACAATGAGCAGTTCTTC.

The chain links TRBV5-1 to TRBJ2-4; D not certain. CDR1 and CDR2 (germline): SGHRS, YFSETQ. This CDR3 is built from 16 residues. V was cut by 4 bases and J by 1 base, with 15 bases left in between. In DNA form, the CDR3 reads TGCGCCAGCAGCGTCGACACCTCTGGGGCCAAAAACATTCAGTACTTC. It is translated as CASSVDTSGAKNIQYF.

Points on this clone: Distinct nucleotide sequences in the sample also encode this CDR3. For the CDR3, the DNA is TGTGCCAGCAGTAGGGACAGGGGAGAGACCCAGTACTTC. It is translated as CASSRDRGETQYF. This chain uses TRBV27 with TRBJ2-5; 10 bases map to TRBD1. The CDR3 is 13 residues long. V lost 5 bases and J lost 4; bases outside the gene matches: 1. Germline V gene data show CDR1 as MNHEY and CDR2 as SMNVEV (reference sequence).

The chain recombines TRBV20-1 with TRBJ1-2; D not resolved. This CDR3 spans 10 amino acids. The germline gives CDR1 DFQATT, CDR2 SNEGSKA (reference sequence). With 5 bases removed from V and 5 bases from J, the gap between germline ends came to 6 bases. CDR3 sequence reads: CSAPQYGYTF. DNA of the CDR3: TGCAGTGCTCCACAGTATGGCTACACCTTC.

The chain uses TRBV18 and TRBJ1-4; tentatively, D is TRBD1 (6 bases). V was cut by 1 base and J by 0 bases, with 9 bases left in between. The V gene's germline CDR1 is KGHSH and CDR2 LQKENI. CDR3 size: 16 residues. CDR3 sequence reads: CASSPLQGSTNEKLFF. CDR3 in DNA: TGTGCCAGCTCACCACTACAGGGCTCAACTAATGAAAAACTGTTTTTT.

The chain joins TRBV3-1 (or the pseudogene TRBV3-2) to TRBJ1-1; 8 bases agree with TRBD1. CDR1 is LGHDT and CDR2 is YNNKEL in the germline V gene (reference sequence). This CDR3 has 14 residues. V shed 3 bases, J shed 10 bases, and the junction held 10 bases outside the gene matches. The CDR3, as DNA: TGTGCCAGCAGCCAGCCCGGACAGGGAACGCGAGCTTTCTTT. Translation: CASSQPGQGTRAFF.

The genes are TRBV6-5 and TRBJ2-3; D unresolved. CDR3 length equals 14 residues. The V gene lost 6 bases and the J gene lost 1 base, with 11 bases spanning the gap. In germline, CDR1 is MNHEY, CDR2 SVGAGI. Written as DNA, the CDR3 is TGTGCCAGCAGCCCCCCCACTGGCACAGATACGCAGTATTTT. Amino acids: CASSPPTGTDTQYF.

This chain connects TRBV6-4 to TRBJ2-1, with TRBD1 identical over 8 bases. Germline V gene data show CDR1 as MRHNA and CDR2 as SNTAGT. The CDR3 spans 15 residues. With 6 bases clipped from V and 7 bases from J, the junction kept 11 bases outside the gene matches. Here the CDR3 reads CASRPGTGASNEQFF. The CDR3 coding sequence is TGTGCCAGCAGACCCGGGACAGGAGCATCTAATGAGCAGTTCTTC.

The chain combines TRBV12-3 or TRBV12-4 with TRBJ1-1, with 8 bases matching TRBD1. The CDR3 sequence is 13 residues long. With V trimmed by 4 bases and J by 5 bases, 3 bases remained unmatched. The CDR3 bases are TGTGCCAGCAGTTCAGGGGGCTGGACTGAAGCTTTCTTT. This gives the protein CASSSGGWTEAFF.

V gene TRBV3-1 (or the pseudogene TRBV3-2) combines with J gene TRBJ2-2; 7 nucleotides align to TRBD1. V gave up 0 bases and J gave up 2 bases; unmatched junction bases: 6. Per germline, CDR1 LGHDT and CDR2 YNNKEL (reference sequence). The length of the CDR3 is 17 residues. The CDR3 DNA reads TGTGCCAGCAGCCAAGATTCCGGACAGGAAAACACCGGGGAGCTGTTTTTT. Its translation: CASSQDSGQENTGELFF.

This clone was seen just once. The chain combines TRBV2 with TRBJ2-7, with D possibly TRBD1 on 6 matching bases. CDR1 SNHLY and CDR2 FYNNEI come from the germline V gene. V lost 6 bases, J lost 2 bases, and 14 bases lay in between. This CDR3 spans 14 amino acids. CDR3 loop: CASRQGPAPYEQYF. For the CDR3, the DNA is TGTGCCAGCAGACAGGGCCCAGCCCCCTACGAGCAGTACTTC. The complete variable domain, with remaining parts taken from reference TRBV2 and TRBJ2-7, reads EPEVTQTPSHQVTQMGQEVILRCVPISNHLYFYWYRQILGQKVEFLVSFYNNEISEKSEIFDDQFSVERPDGSNFTLKIRSTKLEDSAMYFCASRQGPAPYEQYFGPGTRLTVT.

The count of this clone is one. The rearrangement uses TRBV3-1 (or the pseudogene TRBV3-2) and TRBJ2-2, with D perhaps TRBD2 (6 bases). The germline V gene encodes CDR1 LGHDT and CDR2 YNNKEL (reference sequence). The CDR3 extends over 19 amino acids. V was pared by 0 bases and J by 4 bases, with 21 bases between. The DNA for the CDR3 is TGTGCCAGCAGCCAAGATGTTTCCGGGGGAAGGAGTAGCACCGGGGAGCTGTTTTTT. Translated: CASSQDVSGGRSSTGELFF.

DNA for the CDR3: TGCGCCAGCAGCTTAGGAGCGGGGGGAAACACAGATACGCAGTATTTT. As protein: CASSLGAGGNTDTQYF. The V and J genes are TRBV5-1 and TRBJ2-3; 9 bases fit TRBD2. Germline trimming cut 2 bases from V and 2 bases from J; bases unmatched to any gene: 6. Germline values: CDR1 SGHRS, CDR2 YFSETQ. This CDR3 spans 16 amino acids. The variable domain in full, completed from reference TRBV5-1 and TRBJ2-3, reads KAGVTQTPRYLIKTRGQQVTLSCSPISGHRSVSWYQQTPGQGLQFLFEYFSETQRNKGNFPGRFSGRQFSNSRSEMNVSTLELGDSALYLCASSLGAGGNTDTQYFGPGTRLTVL.

The chain joins TRBV6-5 to TRBJ2-2; 9 bases are shared with TRBD1. Germline V gene sequence: CDR1 MNHEY, CDR2 SVGAGI. Trimming cost V 6 bases and J 3 bases; bases outside gene matches: 5. The CDR3 is 15 amino acids. The CDR3, as DNA: TGTGCCAGCAGGAAGGGACAGGGATACACCGGGGAGCTGTTTTTT. It translates to CASRKGQGYTGELFF.

The genes are TRBV13 and TRBJ1-5; D remains unclear. The CDR3 consists of 14 residues. V dropped 5 bases and J dropped 4 bases, with 12 bases sitting between them. CDR1 and CDR2 from the germline V gene are PRHDT and FYEKMQ (reference sequence). The CDR3 region has the DNA TGTGCCAGCAGCCAACGGACGGGGAATCAGCCCCAGCATTTT. Encoded protein: CASSQRTGNQPQHF.